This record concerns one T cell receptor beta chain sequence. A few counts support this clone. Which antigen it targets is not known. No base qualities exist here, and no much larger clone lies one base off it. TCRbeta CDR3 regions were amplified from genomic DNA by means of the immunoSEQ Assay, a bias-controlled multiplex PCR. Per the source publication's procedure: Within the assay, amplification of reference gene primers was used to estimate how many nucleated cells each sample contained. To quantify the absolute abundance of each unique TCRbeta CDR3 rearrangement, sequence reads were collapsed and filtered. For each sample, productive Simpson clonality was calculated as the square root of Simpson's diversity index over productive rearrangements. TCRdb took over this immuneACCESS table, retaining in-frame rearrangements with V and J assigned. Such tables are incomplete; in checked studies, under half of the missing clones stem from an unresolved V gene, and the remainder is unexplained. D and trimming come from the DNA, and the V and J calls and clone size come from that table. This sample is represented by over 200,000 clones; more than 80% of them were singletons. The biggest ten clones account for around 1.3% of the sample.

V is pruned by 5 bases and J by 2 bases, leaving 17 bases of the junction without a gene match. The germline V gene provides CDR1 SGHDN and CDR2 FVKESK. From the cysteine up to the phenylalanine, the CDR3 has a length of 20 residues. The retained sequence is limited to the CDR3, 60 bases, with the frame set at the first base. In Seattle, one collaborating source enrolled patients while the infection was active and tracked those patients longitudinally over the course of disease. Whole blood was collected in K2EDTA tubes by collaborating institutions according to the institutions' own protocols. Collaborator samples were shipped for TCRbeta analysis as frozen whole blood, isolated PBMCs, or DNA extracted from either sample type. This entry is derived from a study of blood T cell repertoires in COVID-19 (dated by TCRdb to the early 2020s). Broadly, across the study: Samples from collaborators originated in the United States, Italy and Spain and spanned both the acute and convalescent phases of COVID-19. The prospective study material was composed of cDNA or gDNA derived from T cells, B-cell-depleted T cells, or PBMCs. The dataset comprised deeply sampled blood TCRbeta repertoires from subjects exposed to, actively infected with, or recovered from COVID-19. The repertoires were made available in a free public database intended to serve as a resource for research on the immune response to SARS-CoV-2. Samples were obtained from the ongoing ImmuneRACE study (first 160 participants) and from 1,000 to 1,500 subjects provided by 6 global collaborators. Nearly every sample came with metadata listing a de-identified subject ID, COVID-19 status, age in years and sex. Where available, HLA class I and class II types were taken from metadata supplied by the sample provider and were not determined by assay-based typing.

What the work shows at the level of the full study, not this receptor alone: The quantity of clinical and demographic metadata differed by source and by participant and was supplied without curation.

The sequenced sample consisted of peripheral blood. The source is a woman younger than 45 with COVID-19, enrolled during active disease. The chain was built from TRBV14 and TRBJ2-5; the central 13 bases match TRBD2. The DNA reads TGTGCCAGCAGCAGATACGCGGGACTAGCGGGACCGAGTAGGCAAGAGACCCAGTACTTC. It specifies CASSRYAGLAGPSRQETQYF. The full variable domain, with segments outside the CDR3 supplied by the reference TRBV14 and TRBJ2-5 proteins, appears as EAGVTQFPSHSVIEKGQTVTLRCDPISGHDNLYWYRRVMGKEIKFLLHFVKESKQDESGMPNNRFLAERTGGTYSTLKVQPAELEDSGVYFCASSRYAGLAGPSRQETQYFGPGTRLLVL.